This TCR beta chain was recorded in a study of regulatory T cells in long-lasting Graves disease. Time point indicated: newly diagnosed GD, antithyroid drugs for less than 3 months. With RNA extracted from PBMCs as input, the TCR library was made. Xi'an, China, was home to the endocrinology department that provided patients. This clonotype was counted at least ten times. The CDR3 is 15 residues long. Germline CDR1 and CDR2: SGHRS and YFSETQ. V lost 1 base and J lost 1, with 12 bases in between. Relying on iRepertoire HTBI primers and Arm-PCR of CDR3 regions, the team built TCR beta libraries. TCRdb independently ran MiXCR on the multiplex PCR reads; one entry per CDR3 protein. The repertoire holds fewer than 500,000 distinct CDR3 sequences, with under 20% as singletons. A further study also used this sample, focusing on T cells in Graves' hyperthyroidism and ophthalmopathy. As that report states: Pregnant or lactating patients were excluded, as were those with uncontrolled infection or other autoimmune disease. Ophthalmopathy and stable hyperthyroidism were told apart by a 13 V-J model.

This sequence joins TRBV5-1 and TRBJ2-7, with unresolved D. Source: peripheral blood mononuclear cells (PBMCs), taken at new diagnosis, from a patient treated with antithyroid drugs. The clonotype comes from a man aged 40-49 years with Graves disease. CDR3: CASSLNPVASYEQYF. CDR3 nucleotide sequence: TGCGCCAGCAGCTTGAATCCGGTTGCATCCTACGAGCAGTACTTC.